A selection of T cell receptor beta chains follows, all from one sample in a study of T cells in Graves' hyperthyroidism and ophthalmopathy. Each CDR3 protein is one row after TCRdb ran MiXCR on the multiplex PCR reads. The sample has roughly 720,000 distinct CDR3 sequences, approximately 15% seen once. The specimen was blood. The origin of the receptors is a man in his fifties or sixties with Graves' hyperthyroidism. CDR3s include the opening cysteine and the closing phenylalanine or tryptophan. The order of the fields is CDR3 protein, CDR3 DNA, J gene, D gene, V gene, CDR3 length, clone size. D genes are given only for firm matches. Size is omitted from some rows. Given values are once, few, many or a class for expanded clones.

CDR3 protein: CASRGAGESSYNEQFF; CDR3 DNA: TGTGCCAGCAGAGGGGCAGGGGAGAGCTCCTACAATGAGCAGTTCTTC; J gene: TRBJ2-1; D gene: -; V gene: TRBV2; CDR3 length: 16; clone size: -
CDR3 protein: CASSSWTVNNEQFF; CDR3 DNA: TGTGCCAGCAGCTCCTGGACAGTTAACAATGAGCAGTTCTTC; J gene: TRBJ2-1; D gene: -; V gene: TRBV11-2; CDR3 length: 14; clone size: once
CDR3 protein: CAAIGTVNTEAFF; CDR3 DNA: TGTGCCGCAATCGGGACTGTGAACACTGAAGCTTTCTTT; J gene: TRBJ1-1; D gene: -; V gene: TRBV6-1; CDR3 length: 13; clone size: many
CDR3 protein: CASSGQETQHF; CDR3 DNA: TGTGCCAGCTCGGGACAAGAGACCCAGCACTTC; J gene: TRBJ2-5; D gene: -; V gene: TRBV18; CDR3 length: 11; clone size: -
CDR3 protein: CASSIGLASSYNEQFF; CDR3 DNA: TGTGCCAGTAGTATCGGTCTAGCCAGCTCCTACAATGAGCAGTTCTTC; J gene: TRBJ2-1; D gene: -; V gene: TRBV19; CDR3 length: 16; clone size: -
CDR3 protein: CASRDTRSSYEQYF; CDR3 DNA: TGTGCCAGCAGGGACACCCGATCCTCCTACGAGCAGTACTTC; J gene: TRBJ2-7; D gene: -; V gene: TRBV28; CDR3 length: 14; clone size: many
CDR3 protein: CASSLRAGTGDFNQPQHF; CDR3 DNA: TGTGCCAGCAGCTTGCGAGCCGGGACAGGGGATTTCAATCAGCCCCAGCATTTT; J gene: TRBJ1-5; D gene: TRBD1; V gene: TRBV7-6; CDR3 length: 18; clone size: few
CDR3 protein: CASSSARQGNTGELFF; CDR3 DNA: TGTGCCAGCAGCTCCGCCCGACAGGGGAACACCGGGGAGCTGTTTTTT; J gene: TRBJ2-2; D gene: TRBD1; V gene: TRBV7-3; CDR3 length: 16; clone size: many
CDR3 protein: CASSEQGKEQYF; CDR3 DNA: TGTGCCAGCAGTGAACAGGGCAAAGAGCAGTACTTC; J gene: TRBJ2-7; D gene: -; V gene: TRBV6-1; CDR3 length: 12; clone size: few
CDR3 protein: CASSLSGTRGTDTQYF; CDR3 DNA: TGTGCCAGCTCACTTTCCGGGACTAGAGGGACAGATACGCAGTATTTT; J gene: TRBJ2-3; D gene: TRBD2; V gene: TRBV18; CDR3 length: 16; clone size: few
CDR3 protein: CAWSAGLVLDEQYF; CDR3 DNA: TGTGCCTGGAGTGCGGGACTAGTTCTCGACGAGCAGTACTTC; J gene: TRBJ2-7; D gene: TRBD2; V gene: TRBV30; CDR3 length: 14; clone size: -
CDR3 protein: CASSPRSGDTGELFF; CDR3 DNA: TGTGCCAGCAGCCCCCGTAGCGGAGACACCGGGGAGCTGTTTTTT; J gene: TRBJ2-2; D gene: -; V gene: TRBV9; CDR3 length: 15; clone size: -
CDR3 protein: CASSSGRSRPSVTQYF; CDR3 DNA: TGTGCCAGCAGCTCTGGACGGTCCCGGCCCAGCGTTACGCAGTATTTT; J gene: TRBJ2-3; D gene: -; V gene: TRBV7-8; CDR3 length: 16; clone size: many
CDR3 protein: CASSPDRAREKLFF; CDR3 DNA: TGTGCCAGCAGCCCTGACAGGGCCCGTGAAAAACTGTTTTTT; J gene: TRBJ1-4; D gene: TRBD1; V gene: TRBV11-2; CDR3 length: 14; clone size: many
CDR3 protein: CASSEGGGGYEKLFF; CDR3 DNA: TGTGCCAGCAGTGAAGGAGGGGGCGGATATGAAAAACTGTTTTTT; J gene: TRBJ1-4; D gene: TRBD1; V gene: TRBV2; CDR3 length: 15; clone size: many
CDR3 protein: CSARRLRGYEQYF; CDR3 DNA: TGCAGTGCTAGGCGCCTGCGGGGATACGAGCAGTACTTC; J gene: TRBJ2-7; D gene: -; V gene: TRBV20-1; CDR3 length: 13; clone size: -
CDR3 protein: CASSLGVGLASNEQFF; CDR3 DNA: TGCGCCAGCAGCTTGGGCGTGGGACTAGCGAGTAATGAGCAGTTCTTC; J gene: TRBJ2-1; D gene: TRBD2; V gene: TRBV5-1; CDR3 length: 16; clone size: -
CDR3 protein: CASSSPRGTGTYEQYF; CDR3 DNA: TGCGCCAGCAGCTCCCCACGGGGGACAGGGACCTACGAGCAGTACTTC; J gene: TRBJ2-7; D gene: TRBD1; V gene: TRBV5-1; CDR3 length: 16; clone size: few
CDR3 protein: CASSAMGLLNTEAFF; CDR3 DNA: TGTGCCAGCAGTGCGATGGGACTGCTGAACACTGAAGCTTTCTTT; J gene: TRBJ1-1; D gene: -; V gene: TRBV28; CDR3 length: 15; clone size: many
CDR3 protein: CASDTRGGETQYF; CDR3 DNA: TGTGCCAGCGACACCCGGGGAGGGGAGACCCAGTACTTC; J gene: TRBJ2-5; D gene: TRBD2; V gene: TRBV2; CDR3 length: 13; clone size: many
CDR3 protein: CASSKEDQPQHF; CDR3 DNA: TGTGCCAGCAGCAAAGAAGATCAGCCCCAGCATTTT; J gene: TRBJ1-5; D gene: -; V gene: TRBV11-2; CDR3 length: 12; clone size: few
CDR3 protein: CASRPSGKGDTQYF; CDR3 DNA: TGTGCCAGCAGGCCCTCAGGGAAGGGTGATACGCAGTATTTT; J gene: TRBJ2-3; D gene: -; V gene: TRBV14; CDR3 length: 14; clone size: few
CDR3 protein: CASSLNQGGDYNEQFF; CDR3 DNA: TGTGCCAGCAGCCTTAATCAGGGGGGGGATTACAATGAGCAGTTCTTC; J gene: TRBJ2-1; D gene: -; V gene: TRBV12-3/TRBV12-4; CDR3 length: 16; clone size: many
CDR3 protein: CASSPGPGLAINEQFF; CDR3 DNA: TGTGCCAGCAGCCCAGGACCGGGACTAGCTATCAATGAGCAGTTCTTC; J gene: TRBJ2-1; D gene: TRBD2; V gene: TRBV7-9; CDR3 length: 16; clone size: -
CDR3 protein: CASSKMGIGYEQYF; CDR3 DNA: TGTGCCAGTAGTAAGATGGGGATTGGTTACGAGCAGTACTTC; J gene: TRBJ2-7; D gene: -; V gene: TRBV19; CDR3 length: 14; clone size: few
CDR3 protein: CASSYPGGTGELFF; CDR3 DNA: TGCGCCAGCAGCTATCCAGGCGGGACCGGGGAGCTGTTTTTT; J gene: TRBJ2-2; D gene: -; V gene: TRBV5-1; CDR3 length: 14; clone size: few
CDR3 protein: CASSPGTGYADTQYF; CDR3 DNA: TGTGCCAGCTCACCCGGGACAGGGTATGCAGATACGCAGTATTTT; J gene: TRBJ2-3; D gene: TRBD1; V gene: TRBV18; CDR3 length: 15; clone size: -
CDR3 protein: CASSYVLGGAEAFF; CDR3 DNA: TGTGCCAGCAGTTACGTTTTGGGGGGCGCTGAAGCTTTCTTT; J gene: TRBJ1-1; D gene: -; V gene: TRBV6-2/TRBV6-3; CDR3 length: 14; clone size: many
CDR3 protein: CASSSVSASTDTQYF; CDR3 DNA: TGTGCCAGCAGCTCCGTCTCTGCTAGCACAGATACGCAGTATTTT; J gene: TRBJ2-3; D gene: -; V gene: TRBV12-3/TRBV12-4; CDR3 length: 15; clone size: many